The clone carrying this T cell receptor beta chain was observed a handful of times. The target antigen is unknown. At sampling all donors were nominally healthy, likely with unrecorded immune exposures. This entry is derived from a study of cytomegalovirus exposure and HLA in healthy donors. V lost 7 bases and J 4 bases, leaving 9 bases between the germline ends. This CDR3 comprises 12 residues. Germline V gives CDR1 MDHEN, CDR2 SYDVKM. 60 Vbeta and 13 Jbeta primers were used in PCR. Here immunoSEQ multiplex PCR was the method, and the copy in TCRdb shows in-frame clones only, minus some. The table includes 200,000 or so clones, 75% to 85% detected once. Study-wide findings and caveats: Common viral pathogens seemed, in a later analysis, to connect with several of the most significant clusters.

This TCR was sampled from a woman aged 18-35 years in good health and CMV-seropositive. The chain employs TRBV28 and TRBJ2-3; weak D call: TRBD2 (6 bases). Sequencing used PBMCs. CDR3 DNA sequence: TGTGCCAGCAAGGAGGGTGCAGATACGCAGTATTTT. It codes for CASKEGADTQYF.